This TCR beta chain was recovered during a study of blood T cells in healthy people across ages. With a J-beta primer mix and a sample-barcoded 5' primer, a second PCR ran about 7 to 12 cycles. TCRdb reanalysed the 5' RACE reads using MiXCR and keeps one entry per CDR3 protein. The sample lists some 1.6 million distinct CDR3 sequences, about 31% seen once, with approximately 10% in the top ten. The CDR3 spans 15 residues. Germline CDR1 LGHDT, CDR2 YNNKEL (reference sequence). The J segment lost 3 bases and the V segment lost 1 base, leaving 6 bases of the junction unmatched. The sequencing sample was made of blood. This clonotype was obtained from a young woman in good health. The V gene is TRBV3-1, the J gene TRBJ2-7, with TRBD2 matching 7 bases. CDR3 nucleotide sequence: TGTGCCAGCAGCCAAGGGCTAGCGGAGAACTACGAGCAGTACTTC. Translating gives CASSQGLAENYEQYF.